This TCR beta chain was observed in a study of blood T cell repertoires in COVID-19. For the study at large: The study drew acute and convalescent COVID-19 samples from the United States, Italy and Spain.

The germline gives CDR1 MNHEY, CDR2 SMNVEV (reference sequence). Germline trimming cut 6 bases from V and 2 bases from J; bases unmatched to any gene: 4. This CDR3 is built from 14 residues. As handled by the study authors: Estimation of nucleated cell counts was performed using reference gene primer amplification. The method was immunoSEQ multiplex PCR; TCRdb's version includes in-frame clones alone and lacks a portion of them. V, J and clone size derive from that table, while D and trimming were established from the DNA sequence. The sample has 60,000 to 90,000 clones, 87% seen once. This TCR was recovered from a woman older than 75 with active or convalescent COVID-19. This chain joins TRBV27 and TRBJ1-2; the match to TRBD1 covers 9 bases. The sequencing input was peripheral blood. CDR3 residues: CASRGTGTNYGYTF. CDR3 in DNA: TGTGCCAGCAGGGGGACAGGGACAAACTATGGCTACACCTTC.